The entry that follows covers one T cell receptor (beta chain) sequence. The data derive from a study of blood T cell repertoires in COVID-19. About the study: From T cells, B-cell-depleted T cells, or PBMCs came the material, which was cDNA or gDNA.

Profiled with immunoSEQ multiplex PCR; TCRdb holds only in-frame clones, not every one. Of around 310,000 clones in the sample, approximately 90% were seen once. One Seattle source followed patients from active infection through their disease course. Unmatched junction bases numbered 9, after V lost 1 base and J lost 2 bases. The CDR3 extends over 17 amino acids. In germline, CDR1 is MDHEN, CDR2 SYDVKM. The specimen sequenced was peripheral blood. The origin of this receptor is a woman in her twenties or thirties with COVID-19, enrolled during active disease. The rearrangement joins TRBV28 to TRBJ1-2, with 8 bases aligning to TRBD1. The CDR3 reads CASSLFDRGDLNYGYTF. The DNA for the CDR3 is TGTGCCAGCAGTTTATTCGACAGGGGCGATCTAAACTATGGCTACACCTTC.